This paragraph covers one T cell receptor (beta chain) sequence. Its antigen is unidentified. The sample belongs to a study of shared clonotypes between healthy human individuals. About the research overall: Each donor contributed plates that comprised three CD4 naive, three CD4 memory, two CD8 naive and one CD8 memory.

Clones were read by immunoSEQ multiplex PCR, and TCRdb kept only the in-frame ones, dropping some. The sample includes 2 million to 3 million clones, more than 80% of them seen just once. Each of the donors was a healthy adult who was HIV-negative and had not had a recent acute infection or vaccination. Both subsets, CD45RA+ naive and CD45RA-negative memory, were split from the CD4+ cells. Study findings and constraints: Across subsets, estimated richness was generally greater for naive than for memory populations.

Germline trimming cut 4 bases from V and 6 bases from J; bases unmatched to any gene: 9. Germline loops: CDR1 SGHTA, CDR2 FQGNSA. The CDR3 runs 16 residues. The source material was naive CD4+ T cells sorted from blood. Regarding subset: CD45RA+ positively selected. The V and J genes are TRBV7-2 and TRBJ1-2; TRBD1 agrees at 12 bases. This sequence was found in a man aged 18 to 29 in good health. The CDR3 protein is CASSSGQGALRDGYTF. The CDR3 DNA follows: TGTGCCAGCAGCTCGGGACAGGGGGCCCTAAGGGATGGCTACACCTTC.